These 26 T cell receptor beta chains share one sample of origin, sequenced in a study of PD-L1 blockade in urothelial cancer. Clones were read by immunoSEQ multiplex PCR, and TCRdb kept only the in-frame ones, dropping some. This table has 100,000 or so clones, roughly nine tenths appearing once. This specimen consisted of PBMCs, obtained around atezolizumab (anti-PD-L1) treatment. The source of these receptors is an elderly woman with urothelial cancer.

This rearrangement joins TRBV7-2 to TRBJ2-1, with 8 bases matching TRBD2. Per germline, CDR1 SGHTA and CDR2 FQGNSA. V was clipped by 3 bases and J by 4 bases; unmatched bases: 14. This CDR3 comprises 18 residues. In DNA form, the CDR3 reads TGTGCCAGCAGCTTGGGTAGCGGGACTAACAGAAATTACAATGAGCAGTTCTTC. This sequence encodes CASSLGSGTNRNYNEQFF.

DNA of the CDR3: TGTGCCAGCAGTCAGGGGGTTCTTCAGCCCCAGCATTTT. Its translation: CASSQGVLQPQHF. This rearrangement joins TRBV5-6 to TRBJ1-5; TRBD1 matches at 7 bases. The germline V gene encodes CDR1 SGHDT and CDR2 YYEEEE. The V gene end was trimmed by 5 bases and the J gene end by 6 bases; junction bases not matched to a gene: 5. CDR3 length equals 13 residues.

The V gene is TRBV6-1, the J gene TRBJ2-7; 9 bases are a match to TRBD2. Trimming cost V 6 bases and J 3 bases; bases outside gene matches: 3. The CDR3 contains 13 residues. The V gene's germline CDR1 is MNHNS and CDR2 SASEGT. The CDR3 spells CASRGAGGYEQYF. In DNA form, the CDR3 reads TGTGCCAGCAGGGGAGCGGGGGGCTACGAGCAGTACTTC.

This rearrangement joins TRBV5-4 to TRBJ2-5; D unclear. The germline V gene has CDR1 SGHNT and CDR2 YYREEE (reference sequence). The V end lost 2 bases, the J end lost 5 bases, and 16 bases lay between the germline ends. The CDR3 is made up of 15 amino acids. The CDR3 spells CASSFDSPARETQYF. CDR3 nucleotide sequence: TGTGCCAGCAGCTTTGACTCCCCGGCTAGGGAGACCCAGTACTTC.

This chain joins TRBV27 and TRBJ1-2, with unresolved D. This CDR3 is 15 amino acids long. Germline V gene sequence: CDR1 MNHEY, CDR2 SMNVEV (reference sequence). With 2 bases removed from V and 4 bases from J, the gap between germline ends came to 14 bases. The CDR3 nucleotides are TGTGCCAGCAGTTTAAGAAGCCCCCATACCTATGGCTACACCTTC. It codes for CASSLRSPHTYGYTF.

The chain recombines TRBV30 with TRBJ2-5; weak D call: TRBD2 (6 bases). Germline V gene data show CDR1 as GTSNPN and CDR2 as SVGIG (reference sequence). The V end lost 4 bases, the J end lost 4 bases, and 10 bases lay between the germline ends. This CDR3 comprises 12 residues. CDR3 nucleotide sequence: TGTGCCTGGAACGACGGGAGAGAGACCCAGTACTTC. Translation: CAWNDGRETQYF.

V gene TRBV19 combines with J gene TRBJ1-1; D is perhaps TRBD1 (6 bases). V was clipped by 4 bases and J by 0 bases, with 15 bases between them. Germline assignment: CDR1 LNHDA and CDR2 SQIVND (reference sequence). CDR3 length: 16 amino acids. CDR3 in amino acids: CASSTRGTRMNTEAFF. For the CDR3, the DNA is TGTGCCAGTAGTACCCGAGGGACACGCATGAACACTGAAGCTTTCTTT.

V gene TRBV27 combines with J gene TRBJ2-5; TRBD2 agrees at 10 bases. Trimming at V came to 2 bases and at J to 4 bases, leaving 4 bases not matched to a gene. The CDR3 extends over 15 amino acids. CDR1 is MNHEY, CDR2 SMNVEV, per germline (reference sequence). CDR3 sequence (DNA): TGTGCCAGCAGTTTACTAGCGGGAGCCCCAGAGACCCAGTACTTC. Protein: CASSLLAGAPETQYF.

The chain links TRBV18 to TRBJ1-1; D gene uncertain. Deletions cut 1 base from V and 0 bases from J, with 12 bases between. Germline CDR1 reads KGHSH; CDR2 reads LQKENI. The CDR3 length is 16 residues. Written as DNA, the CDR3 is TGTGCCAGCTCACCACTTCCCCCCGGGGTGAACACTGAAGCTTTCTTT. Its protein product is CASSPLPPGVNTEAFF.

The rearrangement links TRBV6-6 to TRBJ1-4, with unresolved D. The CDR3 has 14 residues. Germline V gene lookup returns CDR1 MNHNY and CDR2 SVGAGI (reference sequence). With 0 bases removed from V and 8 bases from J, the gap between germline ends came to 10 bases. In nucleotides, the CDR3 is TGTGCCAGCAGTTACTCACCCGATCGGGAAAAACTGTTTTTT. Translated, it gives CASSYSPDREKLFF.

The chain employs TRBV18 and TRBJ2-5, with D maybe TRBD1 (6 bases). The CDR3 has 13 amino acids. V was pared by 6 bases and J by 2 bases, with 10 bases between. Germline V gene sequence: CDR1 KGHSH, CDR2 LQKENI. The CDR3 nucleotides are TGTGCCAGCTCTCCTCAGGGGCAAGAGACCCAGTACTTC. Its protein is CASSPQGQETQYF. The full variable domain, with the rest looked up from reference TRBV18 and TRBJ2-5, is NAGVMQNPRHLVRRRGQEARLRCSPMKGHSHVYWYRQLPEEGLKFMVYLQKENIIDESGMPKERFSAEFPKEGPSILRIQQVVRGDSAAYFCASSPQGQETQYFGPGTRLLVL.

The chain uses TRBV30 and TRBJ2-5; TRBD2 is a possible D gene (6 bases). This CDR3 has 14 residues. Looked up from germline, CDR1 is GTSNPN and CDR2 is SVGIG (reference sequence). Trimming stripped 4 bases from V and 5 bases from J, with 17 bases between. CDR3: CAWKVQGGLETQYF. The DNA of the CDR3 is TGTGCCTGGAAAGTCCAGGGAGGCCTTGAGACCCAGTACTTC.

The CDR3 DNA reads as TGTGCCAGCAGTTTAGGCGGGACAGGACAGCCCCAGCATTTT. Translating gives CASSLGGTGQPQHF. This chain uses TRBV28 with TRBJ1-5; 8 bases align to TRBD1. This CDR3 region has 14 residues. V shed 2 bases, J shed 7 bases, and the junction held 4 bases outside the gene matches. Per the germline V gene, CDR1 is MDHEN and CDR2 is SYDVKM.

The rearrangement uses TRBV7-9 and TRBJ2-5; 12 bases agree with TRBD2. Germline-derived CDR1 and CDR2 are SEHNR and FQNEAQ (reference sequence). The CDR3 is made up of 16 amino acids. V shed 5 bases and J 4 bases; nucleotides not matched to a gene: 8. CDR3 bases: TGTGCCAGCAGCCTTCTATCGGGACTAGCGGGAGAGACCCAGTACTTC. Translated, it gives CASSLLSGLAGETQYF.

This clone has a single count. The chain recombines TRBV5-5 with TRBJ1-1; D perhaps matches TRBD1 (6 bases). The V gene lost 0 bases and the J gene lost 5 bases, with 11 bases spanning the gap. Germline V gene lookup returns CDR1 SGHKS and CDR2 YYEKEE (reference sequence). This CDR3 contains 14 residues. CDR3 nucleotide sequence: TGTGCCAGCAGCTTGGGCACAGGGTCGACTGAAGCTTTCTTT. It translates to CASSLGTGSTEAFF.

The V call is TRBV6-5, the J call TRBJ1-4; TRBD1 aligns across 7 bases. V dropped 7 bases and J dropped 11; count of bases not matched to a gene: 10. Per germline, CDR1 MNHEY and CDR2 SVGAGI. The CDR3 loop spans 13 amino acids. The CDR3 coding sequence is TGTGCCAGCACCCTTAGGACAGGAGGCAAACTGTTTTTT. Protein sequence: CASTLRTGGKLFF.

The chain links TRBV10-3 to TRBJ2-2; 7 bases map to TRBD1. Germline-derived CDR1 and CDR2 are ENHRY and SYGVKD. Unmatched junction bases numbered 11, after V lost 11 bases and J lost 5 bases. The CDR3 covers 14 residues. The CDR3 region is CALMRGQSTGELFF. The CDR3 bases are TGTGCCCTAATGAGGGGGCAGTCAACCGGGGAGCTGTTTTTT.

The CDR3 is CASSTREAGEQFF. Here the CDR3 DNA reads TGTGCCAGCAGCACCCGCGAGGCTGGTGAGCAGTTCTTC. This sequence joins TRBV7-3 and TRBJ2-1; D gene unclear. V lost 5 bases, J lost 9 bases, and 14 bases lay in between. This CDR3 contains 13 residues. Germline V lookup: CDR1 SGHTA, CDR2 FQGTGA.

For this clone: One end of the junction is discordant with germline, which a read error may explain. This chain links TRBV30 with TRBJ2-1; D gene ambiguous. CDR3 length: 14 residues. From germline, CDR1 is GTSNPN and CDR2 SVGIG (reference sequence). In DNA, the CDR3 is TGTGCCCTAACCCCCCCGGGTAATCTTAATGGGCAGTTCTTC. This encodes CALTPPGNLNGQFF.

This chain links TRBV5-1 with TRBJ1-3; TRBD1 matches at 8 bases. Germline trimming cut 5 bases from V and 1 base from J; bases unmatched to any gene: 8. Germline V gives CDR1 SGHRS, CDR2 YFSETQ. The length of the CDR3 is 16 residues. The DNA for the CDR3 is TGCGCCAGCAGGCCCGATGGGACAGGATCTGGAAACACCATATATTTT. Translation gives CASRPDGTGSGNTIYF.

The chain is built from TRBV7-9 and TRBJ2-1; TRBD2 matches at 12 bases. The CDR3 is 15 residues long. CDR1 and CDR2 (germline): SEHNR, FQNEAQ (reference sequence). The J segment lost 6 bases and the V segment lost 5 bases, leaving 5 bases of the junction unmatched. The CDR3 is CASSPELAGGNEQFF. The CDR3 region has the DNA TGTGCCAGCAGCCCAGAACTAGCGGGAGGCAATGAGCAGTTCTTC.

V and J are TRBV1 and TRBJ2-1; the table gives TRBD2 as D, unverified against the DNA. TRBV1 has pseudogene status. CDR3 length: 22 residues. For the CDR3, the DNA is TGCACCAGCAGCCATTCTAGGTCTGCCCCGGGACTAGCGGGCCAAACGGCGAATGAGCAGTTCTTC. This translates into CTSSHSRSAPGLAGQTANEQFF.

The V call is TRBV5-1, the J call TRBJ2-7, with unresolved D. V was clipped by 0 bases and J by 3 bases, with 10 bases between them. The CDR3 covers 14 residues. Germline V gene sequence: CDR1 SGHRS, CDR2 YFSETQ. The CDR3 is CASSLAQVGYEQYF. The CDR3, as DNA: TGCGCCAGCAGCTTGGCCCAGGTTGGCTACGAGCAGTACTTC.

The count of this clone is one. CDR3 amino acids: CASSYAWTTEAEAFF. DNA of the CDR3: TGTGCCAGCAGTTACGCTTGGACAACAGAGGCTGAAGCTTTCTTT. The chain uses TRBV6-5 and TRBJ1-1; possible D gene TRBD1, 5 bases. V lost 2 bases to trimming and J lost 6 bases, with 16 bases between them. Germline V gene data show CDR1 as MNHEY and CDR2 as SVGAGI. The CDR3 runs to 15 residues.

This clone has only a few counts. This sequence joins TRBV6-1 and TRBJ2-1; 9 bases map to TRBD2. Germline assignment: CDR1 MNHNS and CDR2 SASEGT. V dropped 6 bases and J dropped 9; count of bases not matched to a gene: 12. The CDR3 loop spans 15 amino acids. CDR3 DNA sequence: TGTGCCAGCAGGGTCCCGGGACTAGCCGCCGGTGAGCAGTTCTTC. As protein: CASRVPGLAAGEQFF.

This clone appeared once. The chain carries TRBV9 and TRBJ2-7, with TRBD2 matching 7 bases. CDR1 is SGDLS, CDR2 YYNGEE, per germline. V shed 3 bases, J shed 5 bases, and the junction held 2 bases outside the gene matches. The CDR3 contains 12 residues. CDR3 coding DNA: TGTGCCAGCAGCGCTACTAGCGACGAGCAGTACTTC. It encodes CASSATSDEQYF. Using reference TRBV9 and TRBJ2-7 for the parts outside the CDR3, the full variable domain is DSGVTQTPKHLITATGQRVTLRCSPRSGDLSVYWYQQSLDQGLQFLIQYYNGEERAKGNILERFSAQQFPDLHSELNLSSLELGDSALYFCASSATSDEQYFGPGTRLTVT.